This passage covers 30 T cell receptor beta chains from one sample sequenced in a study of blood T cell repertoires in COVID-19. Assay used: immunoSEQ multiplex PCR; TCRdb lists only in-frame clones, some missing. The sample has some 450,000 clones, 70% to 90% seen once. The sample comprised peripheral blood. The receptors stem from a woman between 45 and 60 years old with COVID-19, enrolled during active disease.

CDR3 in amino acids: CASSPDPGTTVNEQFF. As DNA, the CDR3 is TGTGCCAGCAGTCCAGACCCCGGGACTACAGTCAATGAGCAGTTCTTC. The chain employs TRBV27 and TRBJ2-1; TRBD2 agrees at 7 bases. V gave up 5 bases and J gave up 6 bases; unmatched junction bases: 13. CDR3 length: 16 amino acids. Germline lookup yields CDR1 MNHEY and CDR2 SMNVEV (reference sequence).

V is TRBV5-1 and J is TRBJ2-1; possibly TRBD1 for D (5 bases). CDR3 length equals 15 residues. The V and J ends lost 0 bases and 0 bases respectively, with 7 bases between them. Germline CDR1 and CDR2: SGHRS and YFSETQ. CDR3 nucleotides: TGCGCCAGCAGCTTGGACAGGAGCTCCTACAATGAGCAGTTCTTC. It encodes CASSLDRSSYNEQFF.

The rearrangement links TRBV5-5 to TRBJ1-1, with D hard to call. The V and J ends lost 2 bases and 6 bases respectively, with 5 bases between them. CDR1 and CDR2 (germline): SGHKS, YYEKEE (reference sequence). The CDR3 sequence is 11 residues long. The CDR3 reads CASSFVSEAFF. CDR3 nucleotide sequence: TGTGCCAGCAGCTTCGTCTCTGAAGCTTTCTTT.

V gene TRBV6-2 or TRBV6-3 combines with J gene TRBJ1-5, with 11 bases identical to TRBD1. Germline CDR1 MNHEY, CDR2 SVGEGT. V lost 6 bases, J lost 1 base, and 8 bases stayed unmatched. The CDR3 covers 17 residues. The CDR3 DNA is TGTGCCAGCAGCTCCAACCGGGACAGGGGGAGCAATCAGCCCCAGCATTTT. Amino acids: CASSSNRDRGSNQPQHF.

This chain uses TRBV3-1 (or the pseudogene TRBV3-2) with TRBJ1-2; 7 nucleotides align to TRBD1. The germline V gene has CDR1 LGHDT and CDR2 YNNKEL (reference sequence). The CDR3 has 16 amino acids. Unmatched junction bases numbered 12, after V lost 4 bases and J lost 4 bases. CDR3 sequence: CASSRESTGVGYGYTF. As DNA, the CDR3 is TGTGCCAGCAGCCGTGAGTCTACAGGGGTGGGCTATGGCTACACCTTC.

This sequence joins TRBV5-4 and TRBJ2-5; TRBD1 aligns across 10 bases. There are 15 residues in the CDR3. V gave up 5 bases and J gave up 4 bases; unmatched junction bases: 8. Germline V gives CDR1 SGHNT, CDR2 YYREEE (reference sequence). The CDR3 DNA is TGTGCCAGCAGTTCGGGACAGGGGAGGGGAGAGACCCAGTACTTC. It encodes CASSSGQGRGETQYF.

DNA of the CDR3: TGCAGCATGACTAGCGGGGGGAATGAGCAGTTCTTC. It translates to CSMTSGGNEQFF. The chain carries TRBV29-1 and TRBJ2-1; 13 nucleotides align to TRBD2. This CDR3 has 12 amino acids. Germline V lookup: CDR1 SQVTM, CDR2 ANQGSEA. The trim removed 8 bases at V and 7 bases at J, leaving 2 bases unmatched.

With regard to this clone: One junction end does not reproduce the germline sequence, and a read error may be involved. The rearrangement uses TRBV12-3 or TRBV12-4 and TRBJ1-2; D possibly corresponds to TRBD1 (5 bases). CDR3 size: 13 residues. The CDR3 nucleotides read TGTGCCAGCAGTTCCGCCGGGACTCCAGGTCATCACTTC. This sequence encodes CASSSAGTPGHHF.

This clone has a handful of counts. The CDR3 protein is CASSESLELYTQYF. The CDR3 nucleotides read TGTGCCAGCAGTGAAAGTCTTGAGCTGTATACGCAGTATTTT. The rearrangement uses TRBV2 and TRBJ2-3, with D unresolved. Germline CDR1 and CDR2: SNHLY and FYNNEI. The CDR3 is made up of 14 amino acids. V lost 2 bases, J lost 7 bases, and 13 bases lay in between.

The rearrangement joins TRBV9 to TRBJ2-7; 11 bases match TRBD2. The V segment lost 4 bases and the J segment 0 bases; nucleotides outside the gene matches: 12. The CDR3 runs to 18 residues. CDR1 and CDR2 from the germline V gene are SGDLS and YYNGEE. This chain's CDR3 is CASSLGASGGLYSYEQYF. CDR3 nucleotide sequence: TGTGCCAGCAGCCTTGGGGCTAGCGGGGGGCTCTACTCCTACGAGCAGTACTTC.

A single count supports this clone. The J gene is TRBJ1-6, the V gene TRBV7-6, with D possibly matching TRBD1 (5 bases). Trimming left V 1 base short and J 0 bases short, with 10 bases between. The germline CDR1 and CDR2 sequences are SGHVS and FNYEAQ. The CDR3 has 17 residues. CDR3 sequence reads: CASSLGDSSSYNSPLHF. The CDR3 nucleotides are TGTGCCAGCAGCTTAGGGGACTCGAGCTCCTATAATTCACCCCTCCACTTT. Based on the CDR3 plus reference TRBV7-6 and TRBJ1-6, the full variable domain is GAGVSQSPRYKVTKRGQDVALRCDPISGHVSLYWYRQALGQGPEFLTYFNYEAQQDKSGLPNDRFSAERPEGSISTLTIQRTEQRDSAMYRCASSLGDSSSYNSPLHFGNGTRLTVT.

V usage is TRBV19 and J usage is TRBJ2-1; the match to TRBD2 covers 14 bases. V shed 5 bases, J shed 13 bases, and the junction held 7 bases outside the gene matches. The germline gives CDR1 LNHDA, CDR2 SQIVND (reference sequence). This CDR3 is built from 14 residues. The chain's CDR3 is CASSPRLAGGTQFF. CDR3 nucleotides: TGTGCCAGTAGTCCACGACTAGCGGGGGGGACTCAGTTCTTC.

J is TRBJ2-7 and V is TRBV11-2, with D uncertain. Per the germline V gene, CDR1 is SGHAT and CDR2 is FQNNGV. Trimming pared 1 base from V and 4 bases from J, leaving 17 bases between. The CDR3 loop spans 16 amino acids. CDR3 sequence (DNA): TGTGCCAGCAGCTTAGTGGGCCGTTCCCCGTTATACGAGCAGTACTTC. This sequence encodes CASSLVGRSPLYEQYF.

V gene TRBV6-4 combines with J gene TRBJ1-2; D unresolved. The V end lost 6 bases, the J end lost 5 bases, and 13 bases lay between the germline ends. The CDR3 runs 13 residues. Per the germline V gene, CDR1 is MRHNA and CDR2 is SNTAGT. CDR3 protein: CASSPFGRYGYTF. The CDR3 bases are TGTGCCAGCAGCCCATTCGGGAGATATGGCTACACCTTC.

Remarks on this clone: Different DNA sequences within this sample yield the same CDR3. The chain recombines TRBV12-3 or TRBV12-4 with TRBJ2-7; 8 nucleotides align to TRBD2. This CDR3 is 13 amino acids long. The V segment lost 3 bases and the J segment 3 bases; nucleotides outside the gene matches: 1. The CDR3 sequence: CASSFGGDYEQYF. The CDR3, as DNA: TGTGCCAGCAGTTTCGGGGGGGACTACGAGCAGTACTTC.

CDR3 loop: CASSLGRGIQYNEQFF. CDR3 in DNA: TGCGCCAGCAGCTTGGGCCGCGGGATCCAATACAATGAGCAGTTCTTC. The V and J genes are TRBV5-1 and TRBJ2-1; D is possibly TRBD2 (6 bases). The CDR3 extends over 16 amino acids. V lost 0 bases, J lost 4 bases, and 14 bases lay in between. CDR1 SGHRS and CDR2 YFSETQ come from the germline V gene.

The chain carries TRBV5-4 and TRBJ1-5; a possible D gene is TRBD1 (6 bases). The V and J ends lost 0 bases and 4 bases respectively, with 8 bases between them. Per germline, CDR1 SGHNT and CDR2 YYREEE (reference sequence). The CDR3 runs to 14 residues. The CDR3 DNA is TGTGCCAGCAGCTTGGAGGGGACAAATCAGCCCCAGCATTTT. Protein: CASSLEGTNQPQHF.

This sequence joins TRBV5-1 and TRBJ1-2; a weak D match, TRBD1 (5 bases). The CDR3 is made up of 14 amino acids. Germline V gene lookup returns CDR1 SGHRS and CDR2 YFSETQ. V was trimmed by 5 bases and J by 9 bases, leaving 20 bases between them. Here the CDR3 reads CASSRASSQGRYTF. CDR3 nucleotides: TGCGCCAGCAGTCGGGCTTCATCGCAGGGTCGCTACACCTTC.

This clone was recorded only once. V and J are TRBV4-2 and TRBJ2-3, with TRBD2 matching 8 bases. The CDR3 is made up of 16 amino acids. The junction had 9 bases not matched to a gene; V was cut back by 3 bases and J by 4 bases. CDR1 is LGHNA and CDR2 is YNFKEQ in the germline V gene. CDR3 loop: CASSHLAGGESDTQYF. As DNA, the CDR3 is TGTGCCAGCAGCCACCTAGCGGGCGGGGAGTCAGATACGCAGTATTTT.

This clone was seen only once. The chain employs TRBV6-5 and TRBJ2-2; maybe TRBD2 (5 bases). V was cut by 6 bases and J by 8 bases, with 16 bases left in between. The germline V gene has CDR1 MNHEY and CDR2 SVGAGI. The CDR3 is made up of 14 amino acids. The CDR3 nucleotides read TGTGCCAGCAGCAAATTCTCGGGAAAAGGGGAGCTGTTTTTT. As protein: CASSKFSGKGELFF.

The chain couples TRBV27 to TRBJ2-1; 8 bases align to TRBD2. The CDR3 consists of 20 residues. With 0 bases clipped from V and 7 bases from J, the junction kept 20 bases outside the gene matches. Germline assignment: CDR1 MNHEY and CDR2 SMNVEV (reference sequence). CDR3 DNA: TGTGCCAGCAGTTTATCTTGGGTCAGAGGAAGGACTAGCCGAGGGAATGAGCAGTTCTTC. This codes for CASSLSWVRGRTSRGNEQFF.

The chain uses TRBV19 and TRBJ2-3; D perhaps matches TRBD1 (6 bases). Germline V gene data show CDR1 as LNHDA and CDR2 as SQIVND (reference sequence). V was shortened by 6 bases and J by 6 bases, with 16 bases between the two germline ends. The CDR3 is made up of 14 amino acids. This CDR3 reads CASRDGQLRDTQYF. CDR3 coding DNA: TGTGCCAGTAGGGATGGACAGTTGAGGGATACGCAGTATTTT.

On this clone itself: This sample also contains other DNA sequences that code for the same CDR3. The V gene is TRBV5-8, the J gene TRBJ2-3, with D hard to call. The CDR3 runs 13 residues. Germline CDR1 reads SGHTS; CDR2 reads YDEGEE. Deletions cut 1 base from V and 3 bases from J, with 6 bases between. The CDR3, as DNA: TGTGCCAGCAGCTTGAGAGGAACAGATACGCAGTATTTT. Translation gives CASSLRGTDTQYF.

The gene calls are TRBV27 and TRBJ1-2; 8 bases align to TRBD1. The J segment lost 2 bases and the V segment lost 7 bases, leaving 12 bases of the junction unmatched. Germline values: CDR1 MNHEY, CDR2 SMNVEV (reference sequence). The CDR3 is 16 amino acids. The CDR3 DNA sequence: TGTGCCAGCAAACGTTTCGGGACAGGCGGGAACTATGGCTACACCTTC. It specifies CASKRFGTGGNYGYTF.

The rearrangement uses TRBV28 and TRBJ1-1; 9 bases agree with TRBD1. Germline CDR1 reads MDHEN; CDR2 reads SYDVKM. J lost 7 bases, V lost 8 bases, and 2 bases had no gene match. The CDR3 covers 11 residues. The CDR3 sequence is CASVDRGEAFF. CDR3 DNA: TGTGCCAGCGTGGACAGGGGTGAAGCTTTCTTT.

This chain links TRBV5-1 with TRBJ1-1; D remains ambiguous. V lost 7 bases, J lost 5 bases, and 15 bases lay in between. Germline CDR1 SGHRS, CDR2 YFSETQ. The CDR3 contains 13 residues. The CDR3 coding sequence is TGCGCCAGCTGTCGTTCCTTTGAGACTGAAGCTTTCTTT. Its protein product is CASCRSFETEAFF.

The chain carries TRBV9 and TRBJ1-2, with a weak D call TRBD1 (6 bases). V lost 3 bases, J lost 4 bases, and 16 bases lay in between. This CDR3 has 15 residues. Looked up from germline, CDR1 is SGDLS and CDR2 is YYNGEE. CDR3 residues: CASSDRQAPSYGYTF. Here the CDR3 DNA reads TGTGCCAGCAGCGATAGACAGGCGCCTAGCTATGGCTACACCTTC.

The CDR3 DNA reads TGTGCCAGCAGAGTCAGCGGGGGGAACGAGCAGTACTTC. Translating gives CASRVSGGNEQYF. J is TRBJ2-7 and V is TRBV2; TRBD2 matches 9 bases. V lost 6 bases and J lost 5; bases outside the gene matches: 5. The CDR3 contains 13 residues. Germline lookup yields CDR1 SNHLY and CDR2 FYNNEI.

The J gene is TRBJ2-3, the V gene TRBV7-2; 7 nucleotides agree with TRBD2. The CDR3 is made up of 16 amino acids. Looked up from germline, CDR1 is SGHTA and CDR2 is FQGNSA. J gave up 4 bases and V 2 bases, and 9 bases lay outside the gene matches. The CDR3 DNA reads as TGTGCCAGCAGCTTAAGAGCGGGGAGAGGAGCAGATACGCAGTATTTT. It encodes CASSLRAGRGADTQYF.

CDR3 sequence: CASSLAGGNTDTQYF. The CDR3 DNA is TGTGCCAGCAGCTTAGCCGGGGGAAACACAGATACGCAGTATTTT. The chain has TRBV7-8 and TRBJ2-3; D perhaps matches TRBD2 (6 bases). This CDR3 region has 15 residues. Trimming left V 0 bases short and J 2 bases short, with 9 bases between. Germline CDR1 reads SGHVS; CDR2 reads FQNEAQ.